This entry lists 6 T cell receptor beta chains sequenced from one sample in a study of cytomegalovirus exposure and HLA in healthy donors. The PCR had 60 Vbeta and 13 Jbeta primers. Method: immunoSEQ multiplex PCR; TCRdb's copy keeps in-frame clones and lacks some. This sample lists about 130,000 clones; its ten largest clones have roughly 2%. The specimen was PBMCs. These receptors all stem from a woman in her sixties in good health and CMV-seronegative.

The rearrangement uses TRBV11-3 and TRBJ2-7, with TRBD1 matching over 10 bases. Germline values: CDR1 SGHNT, CDR2 YENEEA. The CDR3 runs to 15 residues. V was clipped by 5 bases and J by 3 bases; unmatched bases: 7. CDR3 sequence reads: CASSPRDRGIYEQYF. CDR3 sequence (DNA): TGTGCCAGCAGCCCCCGGGACAGGGGAATCTACGAGCAGTACTTC. Full variable domain (outside the CDR3, taken from reference TRBV11-3 and TRBJ2-7): EAGVVQSPRYKIIEKKQPVAFWCNPISGHNTLYWYLQNLGQGPELLIRYENEEAVDDSQLPKDRFSAERLKGVDSTLKIQPAELGDSAVYLCASSPRDRGIYEQYFGPGTRLTVT.

The rearrangement links TRBV21-1 to TRBJ1-5; the table's D gene call, TRBD1, was not cross checked with the DNA. TRBV21-1 is assigned pseudogene status. CDR3 size: 16 residues. CDR3 amino acids: CASSKRAGELDQPQHF. The CDR3 DNA is TGTGCCAGCAGCAAGAGGGCAGGGGAACTTGATCAGCCCCAGCATTTT.

The V gene is TRBV2, the J gene TRBJ1-1; D is perhaps TRBD1 (5 bases). The CDR3 covers 14 residues. Germline CDR1 is SNHLY and CDR2 is FYNNEI. Trimming took off 6 bases at V and 5 bases at J, with 16 bases between the two ends. The CDR3 nucleotides read TGTGCCAGCAGCGCTGAAGGGGCCTGGACTGAAGCTTTCTTT. Translation gives CASSAEGAWTEAFF.

The chain is built from TRBV4-2 and TRBJ1-4, with TRBD1 identical over 11 bases. CDR1 and CDR2 (germline): LGHNA, YNFKEQ. The CDR3 length is 16 residues. Trimming took 0 bases from V and 7 from J; bases not matched to a gene: 4. CDR3 in DNA: TGTGCCAGCAGCCAAGAGGGGACAGGGGGTGGTGAAAAACTGTTTTTT. Amino acid sequence: CASSQEGTGGGEKLFF.

The genes are TRBV11-2 and TRBJ2-7, with D possibly matching TRBD2 (6 bases). The CDR3 runs 11 residues. Trimming took off 7 bases at V and 7 bases at J, with 11 bases between the two ends. CDR1 is SGHAT, CDR2 FQNNGV, per germline. This chain's CDR3 is CASTGRGEQYF. The CDR3 DNA sequence: TGTGCCAGCACCGGGCGGGGAGAGCAGTACTTC.

J is TRBJ1-1 and V is TRBV6-5, with 8 bases that match TRBD1. Unmatched junction bases numbered 5, after V lost 4 bases and J lost 4 bases. From germline, CDR1 is MNHEY and CDR2 SVGAGI. This CDR3 has 14 residues. The CDR3, as DNA: TGTGCCAGCAGTTCGGGACAGGTATCCACTGAAGCTTTCTTT. Amino acid sequence: CASSSGQVSTEAFF.